This T cell receptor beta chain came from a study of CXCR3-negative and CXCR3-positive naive CD8 T cells. General study points: More hydrophobic TRB CDR3s were found in CXCR3-positive naive cells than in CXCR3-negative naive cells.

With UMI labels, 5' RACE was used to prepare the TRB cDNA libraries. Reprocessing the 5' RACE reads, TCRdb reports a single entry for every CDR3 protein and omits DNA. This listing includes roughly 140,000 distinct CDR3 sequences. On this clonotype: The antigen remains undetermined.

This CDR3 region has 18 residues. From germline, CDR1 is SQVTM and CDR2 ANQGSEA. This TCR derives from a human donor in good health. Some clones in this sample may be carry-over from other donors' samples. The sample was naive CXCR3+ CD8+ T cells from blood. Subset defined: CD45RO-CCR7+CD27+CD95- naive CD8+ T cells expressing CXCR3 (TNR3+). The chain joins TRBV29-1 to TRBJ2-1; checking the TCRdb D call of TRBD2 is not possible without DNA. The CDR3 is CSARGGLASSSSYNEQFF.